This entry is about one TCR beta chain. Its matching antigen is unknown. The data stem from a study of cytomegalovirus exposure and HLA in healthy donors. Regarding the study as a whole: A few chains tied to CMV proved CMV antigen-specific in vitro.

The PCR contained 60 Vbeta and 13 Jbeta primers. Produced via immunoSEQ multiplex PCR; TCRdb's table is partial and in-frame only. Of nearly 200,000 clones in the sample, 82% are singletons; the top ten hold roughly 0.095%. This sequence originates from a boy aged 2 to 9 in good health and CMV-seronegative. Sequenced input: PBMCs.

Written as DNA, the CDR3 is TGTGCCAGCAGTGAAGTTGCTGTGTGGCAGGGGCAGCACGAGCAGTACTTC. Its protein is CASSEVAVWQGQHEQYF. J is TRBJ2-7 and V is TRBV6-1; D possibly corresponds to TRBD1 (6 bases). Trimming shortened V by 1 base and J by 5 bases, and 21 bases separated the two germline ends. The CDR3 covers 17 residues. Germline lookup yields CDR1 MNHNS and CDR2 SASEGT.